This T cell receptor beta chain emerged from a study of cytomegalovirus exposure and HLA in healthy donors. PCR used 60 Vbeta primers and 13 Jbeta primers. The method was immunoSEQ multiplex PCR; TCRdb's version includes in-frame clones alone and lacks a portion of them. This table holds about 130,000 clones, just under 80% found once. Germline values: CDR1 SQVTM, CDR2 ANQGSEA. Trimming at V came to 5 bases and at J to 5 bases, leaving 7 bases not matched to a gene. This CDR3 comprises 13 residues. The clonotype originates from a man aged 25 to 45 in good health. The chain joins TRBV29-1 to TRBJ2-7, with 9 nucleotides matching TRBD1. Sequenced: PBMCs. The CDR3 DNA is TGCAGCGTTCGGGGACAGGGAAGCAACGAGCAGTACTTC. It yields the protein CSVRGQGSNEQYF.